This TCR beta chain emerged from a study of vaccination and CD4 T cells after COVID-19. The wider study: Median time from COVID diagnosis to post-COVID sampling was 101 days (35 to 161).

Specified treatment: 10-day PBMC culture with coronavirus spike peptide pools or control peptides (ViraFEST assay). Before the COVID-19 pandemic (2011-2018), CD4+ T cells were obtained from the unexposed donor. As to this clonotype: Its antigen is undetermined.

This CDR3 spans 14 amino acids. V lost 6 bases to trimming and J lost 0 bases; unmatched junction nucleotides: 3. Looked up from germline, CDR1 is MRHNA and CDR2 is SNTAGT. Sequencing of DNA taken from cultured CD4+ T cells relied on the Oncomine TCR Beta short-read assay. From the PCR reads, TCRdb called clonotypes with MiXCR, one entry per CDR3 protein. In the table there are roughly 7,000 distinct CDR3 sequences, under 60% of which are singletons. The genes are TRBV6-4 and TRBJ2-3; TRBD1 agrees at 7 bases. This receptor was obtained from a human donor in good health. The sequencing input was CD4+ T cells from blood, cultured in vitro. The CDR3 coding sequence is TGTGCCAGCAGGAACAGGGGTAGCACAGATACGCAGTATTTT. Its translation is CASRNRGSTDTQYF.